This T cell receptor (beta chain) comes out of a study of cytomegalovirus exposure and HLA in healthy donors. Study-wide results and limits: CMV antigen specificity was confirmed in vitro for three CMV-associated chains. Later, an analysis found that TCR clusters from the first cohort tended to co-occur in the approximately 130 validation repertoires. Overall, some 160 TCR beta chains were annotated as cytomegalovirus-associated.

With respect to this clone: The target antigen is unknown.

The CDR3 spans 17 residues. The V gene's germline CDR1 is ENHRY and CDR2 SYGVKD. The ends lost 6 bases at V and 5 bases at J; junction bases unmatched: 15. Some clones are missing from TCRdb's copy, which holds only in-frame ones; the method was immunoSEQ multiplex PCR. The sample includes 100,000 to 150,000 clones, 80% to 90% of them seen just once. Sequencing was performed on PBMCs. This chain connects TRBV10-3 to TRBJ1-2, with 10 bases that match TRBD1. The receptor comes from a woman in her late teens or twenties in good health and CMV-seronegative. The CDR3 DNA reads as TGTGCCATCAGAGGGACAGGGGTTTTTTCCGCCGAGTATGGCTACACCTTC. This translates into CAIRGTGVFSAEYGYTF.